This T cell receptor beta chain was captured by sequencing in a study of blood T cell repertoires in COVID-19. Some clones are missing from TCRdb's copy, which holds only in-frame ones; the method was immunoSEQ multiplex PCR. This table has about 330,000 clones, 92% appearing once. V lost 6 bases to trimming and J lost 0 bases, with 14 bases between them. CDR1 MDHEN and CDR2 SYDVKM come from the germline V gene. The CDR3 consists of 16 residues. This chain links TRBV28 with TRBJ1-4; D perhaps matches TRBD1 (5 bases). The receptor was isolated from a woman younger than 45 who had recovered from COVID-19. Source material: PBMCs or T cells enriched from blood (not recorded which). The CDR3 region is CASRETVPPTNEKLFF. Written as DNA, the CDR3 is TGTGCCAGCAGGGAGACAGTACCTCCAACTAATGAAAAACTGTTTTTT.